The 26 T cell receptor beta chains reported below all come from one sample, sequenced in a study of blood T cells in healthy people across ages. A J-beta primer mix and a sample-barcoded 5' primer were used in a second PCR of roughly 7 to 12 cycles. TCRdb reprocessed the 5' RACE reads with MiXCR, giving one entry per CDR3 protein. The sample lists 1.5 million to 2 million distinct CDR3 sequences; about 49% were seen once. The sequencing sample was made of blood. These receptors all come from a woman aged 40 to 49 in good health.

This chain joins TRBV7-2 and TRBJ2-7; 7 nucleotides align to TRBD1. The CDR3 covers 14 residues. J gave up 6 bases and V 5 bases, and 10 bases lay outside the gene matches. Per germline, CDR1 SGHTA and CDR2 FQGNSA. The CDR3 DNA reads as TGTGCCAGCAGCACAAAAGGGGGCGATTTCGAGCAGTACTTC. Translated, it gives CASSTKGGDFEQYF.

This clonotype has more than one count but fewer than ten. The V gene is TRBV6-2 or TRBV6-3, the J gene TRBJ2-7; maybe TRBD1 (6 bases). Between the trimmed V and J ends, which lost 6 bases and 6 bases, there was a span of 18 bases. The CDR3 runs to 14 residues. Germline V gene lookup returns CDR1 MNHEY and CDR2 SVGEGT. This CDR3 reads CASRGNREIAEQYF. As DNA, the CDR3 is TGTGCCAGCAGAGGTAACAGGGAGATCGCCGAGCAGTACTTC.

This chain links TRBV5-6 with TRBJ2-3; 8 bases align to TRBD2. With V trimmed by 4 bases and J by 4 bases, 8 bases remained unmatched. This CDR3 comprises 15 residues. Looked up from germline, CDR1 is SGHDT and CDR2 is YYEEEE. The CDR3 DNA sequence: TGTGCCAGCAGCCTGGGACTAGTGAGCCCAGATACGCAGTATTTT. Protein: CASSLGLVSPDTQYF.

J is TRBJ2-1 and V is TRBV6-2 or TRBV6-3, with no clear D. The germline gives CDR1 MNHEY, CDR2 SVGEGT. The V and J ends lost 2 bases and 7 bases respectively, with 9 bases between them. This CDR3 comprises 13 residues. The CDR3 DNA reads TGTGCCAGCAGTTACATCAGGCTGAATGAGCAGTTCTTC. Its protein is CASSYIRLNEQFF.

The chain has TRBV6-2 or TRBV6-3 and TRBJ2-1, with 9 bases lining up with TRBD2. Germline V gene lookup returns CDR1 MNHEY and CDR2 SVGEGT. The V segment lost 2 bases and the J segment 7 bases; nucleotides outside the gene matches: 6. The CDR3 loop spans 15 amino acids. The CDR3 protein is CASSYVSGGRNEQFF. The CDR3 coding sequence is TGTGCCAGCAGTTACGTAAGCGGGGGGAGGAATGAGCAGTTCTTC.

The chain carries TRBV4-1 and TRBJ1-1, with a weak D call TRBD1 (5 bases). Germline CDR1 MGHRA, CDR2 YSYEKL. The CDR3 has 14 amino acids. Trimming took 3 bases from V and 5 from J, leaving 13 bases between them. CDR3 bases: TGCGCCAGCAGCCAGCCCCAGGGTGAAACTGAAGCTTTCTTT. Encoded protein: CASSQPQGETEAFF.

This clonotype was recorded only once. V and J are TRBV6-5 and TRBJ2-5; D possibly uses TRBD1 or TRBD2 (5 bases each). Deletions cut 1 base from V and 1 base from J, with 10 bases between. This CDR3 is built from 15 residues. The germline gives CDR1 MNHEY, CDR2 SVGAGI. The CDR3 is CASSYFGAVQETQYF. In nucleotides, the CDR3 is TGTGCCAGCAGTTACTTCGGGGCAGTCCAAGAGACCCAGTACTTC.

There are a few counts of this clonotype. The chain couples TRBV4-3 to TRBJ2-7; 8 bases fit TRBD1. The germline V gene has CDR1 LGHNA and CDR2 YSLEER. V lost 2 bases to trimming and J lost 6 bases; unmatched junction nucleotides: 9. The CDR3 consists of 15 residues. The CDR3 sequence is CASSQYRQGASEQYF. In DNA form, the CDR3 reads TGCGCCAGCAGCCAATATCGGCAGGGGGCCTCCGAGCAGTACTTC.

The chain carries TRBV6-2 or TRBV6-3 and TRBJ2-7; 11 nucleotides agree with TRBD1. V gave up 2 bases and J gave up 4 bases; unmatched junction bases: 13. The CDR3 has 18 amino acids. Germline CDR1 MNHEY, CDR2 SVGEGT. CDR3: CASSYLPKAGQGGYEQYF. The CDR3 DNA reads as TGTGCCAGCAGTTACCTACCAAAAGCGGGACAGGGGGGATACGAGCAGTACTTC.

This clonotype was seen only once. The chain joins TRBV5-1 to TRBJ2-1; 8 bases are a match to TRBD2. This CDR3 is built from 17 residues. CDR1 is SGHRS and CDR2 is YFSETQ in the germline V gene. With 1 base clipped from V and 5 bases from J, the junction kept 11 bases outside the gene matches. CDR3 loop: CASSLRSGTRLNNEQFF. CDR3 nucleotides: TGCGCCAGCAGCTTGAGGTCCGGGACTAGACTAAACAATGAGCAGTTCTTC.

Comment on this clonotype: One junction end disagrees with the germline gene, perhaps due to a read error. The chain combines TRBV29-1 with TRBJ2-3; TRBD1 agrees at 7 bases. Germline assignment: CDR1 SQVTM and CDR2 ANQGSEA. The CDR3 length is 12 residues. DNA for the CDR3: TGCAGCGTTCGACAGGGTGTTGATACGCGGTATTTT. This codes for CSVRQGVDTRYF.

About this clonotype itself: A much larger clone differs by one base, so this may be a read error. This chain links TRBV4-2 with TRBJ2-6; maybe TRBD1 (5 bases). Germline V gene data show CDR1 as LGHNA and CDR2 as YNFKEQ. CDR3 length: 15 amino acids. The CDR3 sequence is CASSQVDSGANVPTF. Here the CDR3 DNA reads TGTGCCAGCAGCCAAGTAGACTCTGGGGCCAACGTCCCGACTTTC.

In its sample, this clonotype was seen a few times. The DNA of the CDR3 is TGTGCCAGCAGCCCCCCGGGGGGCGGGAATACGCAGTATTTT. Protein product: CASSPPGGGNTQYF. V is TRBV9 and J is TRBJ2-3, with D perhaps TRBD2 (7 bases). The V gene's germline CDR1 is SGDLS and CDR2 YYNGEE. The CDR3 consists of 14 residues. With 4 bases removed from V and 7 bases from J, the gap between germline ends came to 16 bases.

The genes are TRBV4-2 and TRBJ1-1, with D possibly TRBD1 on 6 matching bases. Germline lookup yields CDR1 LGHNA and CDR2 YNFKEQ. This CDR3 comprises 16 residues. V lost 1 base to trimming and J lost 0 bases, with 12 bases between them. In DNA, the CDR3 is TGTGCCAGCAGCCAAGGTAGGGGGAGTGTGAACACTGAAGCTTTCTTT. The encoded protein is CASSQGRGSVNTEAFF.

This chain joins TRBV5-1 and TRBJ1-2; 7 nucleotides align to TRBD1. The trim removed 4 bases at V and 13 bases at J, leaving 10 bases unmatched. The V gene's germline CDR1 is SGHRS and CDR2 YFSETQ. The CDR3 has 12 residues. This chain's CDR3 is CASSPGQERFTF. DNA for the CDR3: TGCGCCAGCAGCCCTGGACAGGAGCGTTTCACCTTC.

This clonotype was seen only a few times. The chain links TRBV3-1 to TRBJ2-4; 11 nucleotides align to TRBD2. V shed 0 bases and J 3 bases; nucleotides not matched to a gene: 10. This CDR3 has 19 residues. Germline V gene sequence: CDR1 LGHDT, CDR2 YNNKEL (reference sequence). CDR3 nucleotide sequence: TGTGCCAGCAGCCAAGACAAGGTAGCGGGGGGGCCCGACAAAAACATTCAGTACTTC. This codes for CASSQDKVAGGPDKNIQYF.

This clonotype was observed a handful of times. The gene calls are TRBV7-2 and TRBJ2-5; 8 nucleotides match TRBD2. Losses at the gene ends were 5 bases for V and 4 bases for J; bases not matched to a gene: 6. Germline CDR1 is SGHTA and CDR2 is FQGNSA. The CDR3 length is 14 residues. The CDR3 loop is CASSPAGLGETQYF. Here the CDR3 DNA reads TGTGCCAGCAGCCCGGCGGGACTAGGAGAGACCCAGTACTTC.

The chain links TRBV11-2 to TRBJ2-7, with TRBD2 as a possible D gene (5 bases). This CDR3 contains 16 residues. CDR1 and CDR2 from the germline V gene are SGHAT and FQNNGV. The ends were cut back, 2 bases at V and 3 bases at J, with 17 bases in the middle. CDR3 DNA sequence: TGTGCCAGCAGCTTACCCTATGGGGAGATAGACTACGAGCAGTACTTC. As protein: CASSLPYGEIDYEQYF.

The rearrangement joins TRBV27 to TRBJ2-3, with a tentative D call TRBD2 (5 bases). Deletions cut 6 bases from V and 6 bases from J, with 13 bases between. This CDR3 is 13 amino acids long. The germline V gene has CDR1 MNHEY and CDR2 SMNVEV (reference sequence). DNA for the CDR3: TGTGCCAGCAGGCCCTGGACTTTTGATACGCAGTATTTT. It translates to CASRPWTFDTQYF.

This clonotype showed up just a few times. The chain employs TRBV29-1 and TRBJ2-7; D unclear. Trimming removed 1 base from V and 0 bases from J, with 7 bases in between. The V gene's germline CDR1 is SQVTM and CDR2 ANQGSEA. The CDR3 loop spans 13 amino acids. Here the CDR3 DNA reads TGCAGCGTTGAAGGGGTTAGCTCCTACGAGCAGTACTTC. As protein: CSVEGVSSYEQYF.

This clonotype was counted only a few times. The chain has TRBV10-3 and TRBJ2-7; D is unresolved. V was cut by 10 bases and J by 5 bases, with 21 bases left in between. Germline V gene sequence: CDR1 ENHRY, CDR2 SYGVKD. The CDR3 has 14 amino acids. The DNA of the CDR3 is TGTGCCACCCGGTTAGGGCCCCAGTTCGACGAGCAGTACTTC. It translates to CATRLGPQFDEQYF.

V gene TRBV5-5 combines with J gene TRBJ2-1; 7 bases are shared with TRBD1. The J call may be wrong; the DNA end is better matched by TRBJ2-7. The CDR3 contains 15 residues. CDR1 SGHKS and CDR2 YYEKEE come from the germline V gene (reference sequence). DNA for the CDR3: TGTGCCAGCAGCTTAAACAGGGGCGAATACAATGAGCAGTACTTC. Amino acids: CASSLNRGEYNEQYF.

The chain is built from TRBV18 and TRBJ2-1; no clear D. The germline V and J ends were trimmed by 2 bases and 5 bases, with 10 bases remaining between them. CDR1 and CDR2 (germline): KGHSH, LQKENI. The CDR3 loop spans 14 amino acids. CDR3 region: CASSPISTDNEQFF. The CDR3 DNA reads TGTGCCAGCTCACCAATATCTACTGACAATGAGCAGTTCTTC.

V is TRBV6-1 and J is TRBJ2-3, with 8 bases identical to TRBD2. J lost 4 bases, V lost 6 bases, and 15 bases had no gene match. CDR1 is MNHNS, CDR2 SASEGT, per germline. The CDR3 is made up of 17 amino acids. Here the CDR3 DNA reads TGTGCCAGCAGACCTGGGGCGCGCGGGGGGCACGCAGATACGCAGTATTTT. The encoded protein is CASRPGARGGHADTQYF.

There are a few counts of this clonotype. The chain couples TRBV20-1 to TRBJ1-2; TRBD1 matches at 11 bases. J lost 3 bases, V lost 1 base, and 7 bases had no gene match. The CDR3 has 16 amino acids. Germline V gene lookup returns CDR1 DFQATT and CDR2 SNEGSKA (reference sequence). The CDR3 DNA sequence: TGCAGTGCTAGAGGCTTAGGACAGGGGGCCCACTATGGCTACACCTTC. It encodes CSARGLGQGAHYGYTF.

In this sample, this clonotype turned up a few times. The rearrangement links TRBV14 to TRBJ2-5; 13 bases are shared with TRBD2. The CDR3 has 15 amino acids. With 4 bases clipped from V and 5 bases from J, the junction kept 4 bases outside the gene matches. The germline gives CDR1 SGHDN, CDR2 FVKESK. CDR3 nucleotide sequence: TGTGCCAGCAGCCGCGGACTAGCGGGAGTGGAGACCCAGTACTTC. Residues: CASSRGLAGVETQYF.